The T cell receptor beta chain under discussion was sequenced for a study of T cell changes during pregnancy in multiple sclerosis. The protocol was immunoSEQ multiplex PCR, while the TCRdb copy is restricted to in-frame clones and leaves out a portion. The sample carries some 77,000 clones, about 93% recorded once. Trimming stripped 1 base from V and 5 bases from J, with 11 bases between. This CDR3 is 14 amino acids long. Germline-derived CDR1 and CDR2 are SGHTA and FQGTGA. The source is a female donor in good health, enrolled as a control in a pregnancy study. The chain carries TRBV7-3 and TRBJ2-5; TRBD2 is a possible D gene (6 bases). Specimen: peripheral blood, collected after pregnancy. The CDR3 reads CASSLRPGRETQYF. CDR3 DNA: TGTGCCAGCAGCTTAAGGCCAGGGAGGGAGACCCAGTACTTC.